This T cell receptor beta chain was sequenced for a study of glioma-infiltrating T cells after dendritic cell vaccination. Study-wide results and caveats: No direct clonality-survival link was found; a diverse polyclonal response may matter.

Data came from immunoSEQ multiplex PCR; TCRdb stores just in-frame clones and leaves some out. The sample comprises under 35,000 clones, 90% to 95% of which are singletons, and roughly 2% rests with the top ten. Only patients with spare fresh-frozen tumor and over two years of follow-up were included. No glioblastoma patient carried an isocitrate dehydrogenase mutation. Before vaccination, two weeks after the third vaccination, and at progression, PBMC were collected. Concerning this clone itself: The antigen is not known.

From germline, CDR1 is KGHSH and CDR2 LQKENI. The CDR3 loop spans 12 amino acids. The germline V and J ends were trimmed by 5 bases and 8 bases, with 12 bases remaining between them. The receptor comes from a human donor with glioblastoma. The chain has TRBV18 and TRBJ1-1, with D maybe TRBD1 (6 bases). The sample here was blood, taken before dendritic cell vaccination. Written as DNA, the CDR3 is TGTGCCAGCTCATCTGGACAGCGGGAAGCTTTCTTT. It specifies CASSSGQREAFF.